This entry lists 3 T cell receptor beta chains sequenced from one sample in a study of shared clonotypes between healthy human individuals. This table comes from immunoSEQ multiplex PCR, and its TCRdb copy is limited to in-frame clones, with some not included. The sample holds some 490,000 clones, 81% seen once. Sample: PBMCs. Source of these receptors: a woman aged 40 to 55 in good health. Some clones in this sample may be carry-over from other donors' samples.

This chain connects TRBV10-1 to TRBJ2-1; D remains unclear. There are 16 residues in the CDR3. Germline loops: CDR1 WNHNN, CDR2 SYGVQD (reference sequence). Trimming removed 3 bases from V and 0 bases from J, with 12 bases in between. The CDR3 coding sequence is TGCGCCAGCAGTGACCCGGCCACAAGCTCCTACAATGAGCAGTTCTTC. Amino acids: CASSDPATSSYNEQFF.

J is TRBJ2-3 and V is TRBV11-2; D perhaps matches TRBD2 (5 bases). Trimming took 4 bases from V and 7 from J, leaving 9 bases between them. Germline assignment: CDR1 SGHAT and CDR2 FQNNGV. This CDR3 has 12 residues. CDR3 DNA: TGTGCCAGCAGCTCACAGCGGTATACGCAGTATTTT. As protein: CASSSQRYTQYF.

The genes are TRBV30 and TRBJ1-5; a weak D match, TRBD1 (6 bases). This CDR3 region has 17 residues. Germline lookup yields CDR1 GTSNPN and CDR2 SVGIG (reference sequence). With 2 bases removed from V and 2 bases from J, the gap between germline ends came to 19 bases. The CDR3 reads CAWSLDRRRVGNQPQHF. CDR3 DNA sequence: TGTGCCTGGAGTTTAGACAGGAGGCGGGTAGGCAATCAGCCCCAGCATTTT.